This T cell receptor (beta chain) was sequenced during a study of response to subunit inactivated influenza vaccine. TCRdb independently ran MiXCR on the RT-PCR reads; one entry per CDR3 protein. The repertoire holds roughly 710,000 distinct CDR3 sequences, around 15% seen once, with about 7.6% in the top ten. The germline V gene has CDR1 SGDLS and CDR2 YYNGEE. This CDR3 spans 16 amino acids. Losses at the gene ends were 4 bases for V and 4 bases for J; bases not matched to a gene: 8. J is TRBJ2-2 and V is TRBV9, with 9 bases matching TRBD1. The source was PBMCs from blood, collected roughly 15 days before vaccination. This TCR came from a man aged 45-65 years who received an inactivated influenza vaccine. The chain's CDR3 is CASSSPGQGGTGELFF. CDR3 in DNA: TGTGCCAGCAGCTCGCCGGGACAGGGCGGCACCGGGGAGCTGTTTTTT.